Listed below are T cell receptor beta chains from one sample, sequenced in a study of blood T cell repertoires in COVID-19. The assay was immunoSEQ multiplex PCR, and TCRdb's table has in-frame clones only and misses some. The sample lists over 20,000 clones, 85% to 90% seen once, with approximately 3.8% in the top ten. The sequenced sample was peripheral blood. These receptors were obtained from a man aged 50-60 years with active COVID-19. CDR3s include the opening cysteine and the closing phenylalanine or tryptophan. A D gene is named only where the DNA matches it firmly. Clone size, where shown, is once, few, many, or a class for clones that have expanded.

>NA|TRBD2|TRBV7-9|TRBJ2-1
TGTGCCAGCAGCCGGTGGACTAGCGACAATGAGCAGTTCTTC
CASSRWTSDNEQFF
>NA|TRBD2|TRBV6-2/TRBV6-3|TRBJ2-7
TGTGCCAGCAGCCCTTGGACTAGCGGGGGGCGGGCTGAGGGTGAGCAGTACTTC
CASSPWTSGGRAEGEQYF
>NA|TRBD1|TRBV4-1|TRBJ1-1
TGCGCCAGCAGCCAAATTCTTGGACAGGGGGCTGGAGAAGCTTTCTTT
CASSQILGQGAGEAFF
>NA|NA|TRBV5-6|TRBJ1-6
TGTGCCAGCAGCTTGGCATGGGCCGCAAATTCACCCCTCCACTTT
CASSLAWAANSPLHF
>NA|NA|TRBV6-1|TRBJ1-3
TGTGCCAGCAGTGACCCTCTTGGAAACACCATATATTTT
CASSDPLGNTIYF
>NA|NA|TRBV25-1|TRBJ1-1
TGTGCCAGCAGTGACATCAGGGGTGGGTACACTGAAGCTTTCTTT
CASSDIRGGYTEAFF
>NA|NA|TRBV4-1|TRBJ2-5
TGCGCCAGCAGCCACGACAGTCAAGAGACCCAGTACTTC
CASSHDSQETQYF
>NA|NA|TRBV7-8|TRBJ1-1
TGTGCCAGCAGCTTAGGTATGAACACTGAAGCTTTCTTT
CASSLGMNTEAFF
>NA|TRBD1|TRBV18|TRBJ2-7
TGTGCCAGCTCACCCGGGACAGGAGACTACGAGCAGTACTTC
CASSPGTGDYEQYF
>NA|TRBD2|TRBV4-1|TRBJ2-1
TGCGCCAGCAGTCAAAGCGGGGGGGAGTACAATGAGCAGTTCTTC
CASSQSGGEYNEQFF
>once|TRBD2|TRBV5-1|TRBJ2-5
TGCGCCAGCAGCTCCCGCCCGGGGGGGCGTTTGGAGACCCAGTACTTC
CASSSRPGGRLETQYF
>NA|NA|TRBV5-6|TRBJ1-1
TGTGCCAGCATAAAGAGGGTACAGCAGAACACTGAAGCTTTCTTT
CASIKRVQQNTEAFF
>NA|NA|TRBV5-1|TRBJ1-1
TGCGCCAGCAGCTTGGGATGGAGGGAGGGCACTGAAGCTTTCTTT
CASSLGWREGTEAFF
>NA|TRBD1|TRBV3-1/TRBV3-2|TRBJ2-7
TGTGCCAGCAGCCTTGGGACAGAGAACTACGAGCAGTACTTC
CASSLGTENYEQYF
>NA|NA|TRBV27|TRBJ1-4
TGTGCCAGCAGTTTATCGGGACAACTCAGCGAAAAACTGTTTTTT
CASSLSGQLSEKLFF